Below, 6 T cell receptor beta chains from the same sample are listed, as sequenced in a study of blood T cell repertoires in COVID-19. The repertoire was sequenced with immunoSEQ multiplex PCR; TCRdb's copy has only in-frame clones and lacks some. Of about 300,000 clones listed, less than 85% are singletons. Sequences were obtained from peripheral blood. All receptors come from a human donor with COVID-19, enrolled during active disease. The donor label of this sample is uncertain.

This clone appeared once. V gene TRBV6-2 or TRBV6-3 combines with J gene TRBJ2-1, with 8 positions matching TRBD2. Germline CDR1 reads MNHEY; CDR2 reads SVGEGT. V dropped 4 bases and J dropped 7; count of bases not matched to a gene: 6. The CDR3 is 14 residues long. CDR3 protein: CASSLLAVGNEQFF. The CDR3 DNA reads TGTGCCAGCAGTTTACTAGCGGTGGGAAATGAGCAGTTCTTC.

This clone was seen only a few times. The J gene is TRBJ1-1, the V gene TRBV28, with TRBD1 matching 9 bases. The CDR3 is 17 amino acids. CDR1 MDHEN and CDR2 SYDVKM come from the germline V gene. Trimming cost V 10 bases and J 1 base; bases outside gene matches: 16. CDR3 sequence: CAITSRTGVWGNTEAFF. In nucleotides, the CDR3 is TGTGCCATTACGTCGAGGACAGGGGTTTGGGGGAACACTGAAGCTTTCTTT.

The genes are TRBV21-1 and TRBJ1-5; the D segment call TRBD1 is taken from the table without a DNA check. TRBV21-1 is a documented pseudogene. This CDR3 is 13 amino acids long. CDR3 sequence (DNA): TGTGCCAGCAGTCCAGGGGCGAGGCAGCCCCAGCATTTT. Encoded protein: CASSPGARQPQHF.

The J gene is TRBJ2-5, the V gene TRBV5-1; TRBD2 matches at 7 bases. Germline V CDR1 and CDR2: SGHRS, YFSETQ. The CDR3 sequence is 18 residues long. With 0 bases clipped from V and 2 bases from J, the junction kept 13 bases outside the gene matches. The CDR3 region has the DNA TGCGCCAGCAGCTTGGTGGTTCAGGCGGGAGTGTTTCAAGAGACCCAGTACTTC. This codes for CASSLVVQAGVFQETQYF.

This clone was found a few times. This rearrangement joins TRBV5-4 to TRBJ2-1; 11 bases align to TRBD2. Germline loops: CDR1 SGHNT, CDR2 YYREEE (reference sequence). The CDR3 loop spans 16 amino acids. V gave up 3 bases and J gave up 6 bases; unmatched junction bases: 8. Here the CDR3 DNA reads TGTGCCAGCAGCTCCTTACTAGCGGGAGCGGTCAATGAGCAGTTCTTC. Its protein is CASSSLLAGAVNEQFF.

J is TRBJ2-7 and V is TRBV3-1 (or the pseudogene TRBV3-2); 7 bases are a match to TRBD1. CDR1 and CDR2 (germline): LGHDT, YNNKEL (reference sequence). The V and J ends lost 5 bases and 6 bases, in that order; junction bases with no gene match: 7. The CDR3 length is 13 residues. The CDR3 sequence: CASSSQQGTEQYF. The DNA for the CDR3 is TGTGCCAGCAGCTCCCAACAGGGGACCGAGCAGTACTTC.